The following is a T cell receptor beta chain sequence with its context. Its matching antigen is unknown. This sample was taken from a study of OX40 agonist ivuxolimab in advanced cancers. Study information: Partial responses were recorded for three patients, including one with hepatocellular carcinoma and two with cutaneous melanoma. Study-wide findings and caveats: Some nonresponders additionally presented with little normalized T-cell clonal expansion.

Assay: immunoSEQ multiplex PCR; the TCRdb copy retains only in-frame clones and omits some. The data show some 40,000 clones, around 73% seen once. Germline-derived CDR1 and CDR2 are MNHNS and SASEGT. Trimming took 6 bases from V and 2 from J; bases not matched to a gene: 4. The length of the CDR3 is 13 residues. The chain carries TRBV6-1 and TRBJ2-7; TRBD2 matches at 7 bases. The starting material was CD4+ or CD8+ T cells sorted from blood, obtained in a trial of the OX40 agonist ivuxolimab. The source is an adult with an advanced solid tumor such as melanoma, head and neck, liver or kidney cancer. The CDR3 nucleotides are TGTGCCAGCAGCGTGGGGGGGACCTACGAGCAGTACTTC. Its protein product is CASSVGGTYEQYF.